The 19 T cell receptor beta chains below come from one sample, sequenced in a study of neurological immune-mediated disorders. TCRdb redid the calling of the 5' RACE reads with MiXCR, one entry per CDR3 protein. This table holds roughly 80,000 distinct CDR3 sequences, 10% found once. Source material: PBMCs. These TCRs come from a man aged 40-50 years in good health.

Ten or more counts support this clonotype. CDR3 sequence reads: CASTPSQPLSYNEQFF. In DNA form, the CDR3 reads TGTGCCAGCACCCCTTCGCAACCTTTATCCTACAATGAGCAGTTCTTC. The chain has TRBV5-5 and TRBJ2-1; the D is unclear. The CDR3 contains 16 residues. V gave up 6 bases and J gave up 1 base, with 17 bases separating them. Looked up from germline, CDR1 is SGHKS and CDR2 is YYEKEE (reference sequence).

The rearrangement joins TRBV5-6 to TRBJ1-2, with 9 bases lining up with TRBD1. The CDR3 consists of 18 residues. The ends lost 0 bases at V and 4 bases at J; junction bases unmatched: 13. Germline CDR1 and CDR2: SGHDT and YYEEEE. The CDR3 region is CASSLALDRGFVGYGYTF. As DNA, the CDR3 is TGTGCCAGCAGCTTGGCCCTTGACAGGGGGTTTGTGGGCTATGGCTACACCTTC.

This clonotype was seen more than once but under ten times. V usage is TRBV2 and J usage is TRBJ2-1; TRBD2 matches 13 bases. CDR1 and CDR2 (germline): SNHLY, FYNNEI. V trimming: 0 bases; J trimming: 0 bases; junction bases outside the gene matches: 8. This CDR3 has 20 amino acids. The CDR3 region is CASSEAGTSGVSSSYNEQFF. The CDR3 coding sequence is TGTGCCAGCAGTGAAGCGGGGACTAGCGGGGTCTCCAGCTCCTACAATGAGCAGTTCTTC. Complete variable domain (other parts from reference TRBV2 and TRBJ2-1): EPEVTQTPSHQVTQMGQEVILRCVPISNHLYFYWYRQILGQKVEFLVSFYNNEISEKSEIFDDQFSVERPDGSNFTLKIRSTKLEDSAMYFCASSEAGTSGVSSSYNEQFFGPGTRLTVL.

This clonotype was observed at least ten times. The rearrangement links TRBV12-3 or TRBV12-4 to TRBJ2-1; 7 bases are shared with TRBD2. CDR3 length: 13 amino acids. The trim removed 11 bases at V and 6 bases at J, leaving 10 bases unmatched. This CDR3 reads CAGASGLLNEQFF. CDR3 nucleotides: TGTGCCGGGGCCTCGGGACTACTCAATGAGCAGTTCTTC.

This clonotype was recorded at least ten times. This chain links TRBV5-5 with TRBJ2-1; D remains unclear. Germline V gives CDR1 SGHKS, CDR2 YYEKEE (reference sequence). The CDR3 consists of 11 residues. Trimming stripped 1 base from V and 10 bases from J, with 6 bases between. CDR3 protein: CASSLRREQFF. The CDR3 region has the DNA TGTGCCAGCAGCTTGAGGCGGGAGCAGTTCTTC.

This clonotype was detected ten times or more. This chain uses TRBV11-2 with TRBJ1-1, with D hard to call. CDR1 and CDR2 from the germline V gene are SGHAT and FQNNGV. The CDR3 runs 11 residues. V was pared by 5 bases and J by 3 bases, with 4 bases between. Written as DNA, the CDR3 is TGTGCCAGCAGCAGGGACACTGAAGCTTTCTTT. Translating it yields CASSRDTEAFF.

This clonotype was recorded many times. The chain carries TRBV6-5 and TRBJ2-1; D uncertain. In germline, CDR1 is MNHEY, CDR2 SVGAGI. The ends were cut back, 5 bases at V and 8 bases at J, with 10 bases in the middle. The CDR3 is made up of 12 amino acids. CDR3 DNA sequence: TGTGCCAGCAGTCCCCGGTTTGATGAGCAGTTCTTC. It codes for CASSPRFDEQFF.

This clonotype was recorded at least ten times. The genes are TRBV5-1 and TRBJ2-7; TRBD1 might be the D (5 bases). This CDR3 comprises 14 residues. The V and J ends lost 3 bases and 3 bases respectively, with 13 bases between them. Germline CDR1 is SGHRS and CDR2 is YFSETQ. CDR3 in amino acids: CASSSDDSDYEQYF. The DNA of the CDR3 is TGCGCCAGCAGCTCGGACGACAGCGACTACGAGCAGTACTTC.

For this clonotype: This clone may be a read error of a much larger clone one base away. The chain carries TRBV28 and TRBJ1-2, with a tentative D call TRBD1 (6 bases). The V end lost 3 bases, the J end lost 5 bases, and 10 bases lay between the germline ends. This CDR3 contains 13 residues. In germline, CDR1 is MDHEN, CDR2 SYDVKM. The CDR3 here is CASSFQGQYGYTF. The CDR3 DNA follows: TGTGCCAGCAGTTTTCAGGGGCAATATGGCTACACCTTC.

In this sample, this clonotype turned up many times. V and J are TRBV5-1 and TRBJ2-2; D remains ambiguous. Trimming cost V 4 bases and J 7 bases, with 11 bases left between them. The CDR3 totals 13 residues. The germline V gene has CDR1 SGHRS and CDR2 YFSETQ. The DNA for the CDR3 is TGCGCCAGCAGCCTGGGCCAGTACGGGGAGCTGTTTTTT. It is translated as CASSLGQYGELFF.

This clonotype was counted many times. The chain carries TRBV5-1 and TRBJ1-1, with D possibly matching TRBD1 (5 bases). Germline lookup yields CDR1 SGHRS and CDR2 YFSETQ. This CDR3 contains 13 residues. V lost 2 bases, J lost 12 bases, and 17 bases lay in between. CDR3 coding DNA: TGCGCCAGCAGCTTCCAACAAACAGGAGACCCTTTCTTT. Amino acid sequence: CASSFQQTGDPFF.

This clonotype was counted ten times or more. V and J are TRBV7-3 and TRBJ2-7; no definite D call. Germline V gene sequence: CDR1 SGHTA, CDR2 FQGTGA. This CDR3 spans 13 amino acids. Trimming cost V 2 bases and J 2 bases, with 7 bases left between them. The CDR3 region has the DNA TGTGCCAGCAGCTTAGGGTCAACCTACGAGCAGTACTTC. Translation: CASSLGSTYEQYF.

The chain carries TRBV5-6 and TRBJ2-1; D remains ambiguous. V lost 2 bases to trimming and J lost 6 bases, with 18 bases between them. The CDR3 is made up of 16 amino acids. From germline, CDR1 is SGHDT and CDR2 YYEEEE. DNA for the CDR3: TGTGCCAGCAGCTTTATTTTAGGGTCCCCTAGCAATGAGCAGTTCTTC. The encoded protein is CASSFILGSPSNEQFF.

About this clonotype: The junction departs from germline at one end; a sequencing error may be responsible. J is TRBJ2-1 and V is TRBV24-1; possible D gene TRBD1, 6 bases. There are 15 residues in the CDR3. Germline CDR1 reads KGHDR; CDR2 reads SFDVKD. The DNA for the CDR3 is TGTGCCACCAGTGATGGACAGTATTCCTACGATGAGCAGTTCTTC. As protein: CATSDGQYSYDEQFF.

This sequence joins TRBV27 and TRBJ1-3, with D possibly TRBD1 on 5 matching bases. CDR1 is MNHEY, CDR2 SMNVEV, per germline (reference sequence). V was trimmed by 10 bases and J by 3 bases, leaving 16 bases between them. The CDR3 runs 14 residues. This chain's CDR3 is CATLPTARGNTIYF. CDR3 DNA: TGTGCCACATTACCGACAGCCCGTGGAAACACCATATATTTT.

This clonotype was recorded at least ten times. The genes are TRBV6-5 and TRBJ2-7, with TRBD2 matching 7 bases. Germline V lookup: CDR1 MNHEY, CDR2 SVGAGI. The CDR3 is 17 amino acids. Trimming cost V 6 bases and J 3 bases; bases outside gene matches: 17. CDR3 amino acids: CASRRGEARESGYEQYF. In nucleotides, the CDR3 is TGTGCCAGCAGACGGGGCGAAGCGCGGGAGTCCGGCTACGAGCAGTACTTC.

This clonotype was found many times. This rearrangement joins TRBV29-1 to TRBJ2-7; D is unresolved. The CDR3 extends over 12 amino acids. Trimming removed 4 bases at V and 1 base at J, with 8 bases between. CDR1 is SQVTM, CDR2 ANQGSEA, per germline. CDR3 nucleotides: TGCAGCGTTGCCTACATATCCTACGAGCAGTACTTC. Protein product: CSVAYISYEQYF.

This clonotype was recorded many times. The CDR3 region is CASSATSGIHENEQFF. The CDR3 DNA follows: TGTGCCAGCAGCGCGACTAGCGGGATTCACGAAAATGAGCAGTTCTTC. The V call is TRBV7-6, the J call TRBJ2-1; 11 positions agree with TRBD2. The germline V gene encodes CDR1 SGHVS and CDR2 FNYEAQ. The CDR3 covers 16 residues. Unmatched junction bases numbered 10, after V lost 5 bases and J lost 7 bases.

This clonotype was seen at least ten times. CDR3 bases: TGTGCCAGCAGCTCCATCCATGGGACAGAGACGCTTCGCTCCTACAATGAGCAGTTCTTC. Its translation: CASSSIHGTETLRSYNEQFF. This chain joins TRBV7-2 and TRBJ2-1; 7 nucleotides match TRBD1. This CDR3 spans 20 amino acids. Germline lookup yields CDR1 SGHTA and CDR2 FQGNSA. Trimming cost V 4 bases and J 0 bases; bases outside gene matches: 18.